Here is one T cell receptor (beta chain) with its context. These data come from a study of blood T cell repertoires in COVID-19. Study-level background: Sample material is recorded as cDNA or gDNA derived from T cells, B-cell-depleted T cells, or PBMCs.

Clones were read by immunoSEQ multiplex PCR, and TCRdb kept only the in-frame ones, dropping some. The sample lists about 120,000 clones, about 79% occurring once. The CDR3 contains 16 residues. V lost 2 bases and J lost 6; bases outside the gene matches: 6. Germline V gene sequence: CDR1 LNHDA, CDR2 SQIVND (reference sequence). The sample taken for sequencing was peripheral blood. The rearrangement links TRBV19 to TRBJ2-1; 11 bases align to TRBD2. The receptor was isolated from a man aged 40-55 years with active or convalescent COVID-19. This CDR3 reads CASSILAGGSFNEQFF. CDR3 DNA sequence: TGTGCCAGTAGTATACTAGCGGGGGGATCATTCAATGAGCAGTTCTTC.